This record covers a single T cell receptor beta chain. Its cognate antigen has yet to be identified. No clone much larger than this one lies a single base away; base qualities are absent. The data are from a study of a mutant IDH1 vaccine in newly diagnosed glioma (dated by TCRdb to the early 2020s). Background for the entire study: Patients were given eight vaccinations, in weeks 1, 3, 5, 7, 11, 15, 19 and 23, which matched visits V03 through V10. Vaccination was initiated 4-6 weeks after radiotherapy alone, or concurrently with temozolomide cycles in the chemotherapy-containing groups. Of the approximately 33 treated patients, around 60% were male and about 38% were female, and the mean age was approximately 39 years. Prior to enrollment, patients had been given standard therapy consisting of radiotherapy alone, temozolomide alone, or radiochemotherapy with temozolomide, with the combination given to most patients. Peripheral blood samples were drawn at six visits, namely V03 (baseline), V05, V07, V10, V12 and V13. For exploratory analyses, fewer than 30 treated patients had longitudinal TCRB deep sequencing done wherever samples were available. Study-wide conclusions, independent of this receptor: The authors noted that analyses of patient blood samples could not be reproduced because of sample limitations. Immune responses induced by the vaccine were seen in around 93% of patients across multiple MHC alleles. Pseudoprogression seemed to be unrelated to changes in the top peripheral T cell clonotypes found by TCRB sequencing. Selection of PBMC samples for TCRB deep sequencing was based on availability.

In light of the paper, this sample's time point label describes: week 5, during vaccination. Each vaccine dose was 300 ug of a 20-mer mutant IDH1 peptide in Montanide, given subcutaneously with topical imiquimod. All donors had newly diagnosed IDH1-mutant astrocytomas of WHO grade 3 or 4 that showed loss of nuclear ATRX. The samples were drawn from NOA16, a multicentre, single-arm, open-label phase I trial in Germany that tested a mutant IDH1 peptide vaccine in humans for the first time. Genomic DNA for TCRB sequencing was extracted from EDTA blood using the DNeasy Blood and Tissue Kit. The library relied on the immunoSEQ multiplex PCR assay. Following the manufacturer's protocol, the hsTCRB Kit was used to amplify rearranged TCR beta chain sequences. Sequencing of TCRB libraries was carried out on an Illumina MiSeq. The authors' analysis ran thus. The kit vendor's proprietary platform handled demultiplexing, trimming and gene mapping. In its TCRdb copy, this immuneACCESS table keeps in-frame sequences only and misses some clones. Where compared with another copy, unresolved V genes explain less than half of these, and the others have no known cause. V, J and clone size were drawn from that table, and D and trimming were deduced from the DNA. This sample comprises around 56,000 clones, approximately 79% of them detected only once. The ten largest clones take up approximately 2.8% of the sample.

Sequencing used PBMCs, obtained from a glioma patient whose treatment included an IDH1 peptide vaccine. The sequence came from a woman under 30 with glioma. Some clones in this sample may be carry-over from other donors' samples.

The nucleotides are TGCGCCAGCAGCCCCCGGCCAGACGGAGGCGAGCAGTACTTC. This encodes CASSPRPDGGEQYF. The rearranged segments are TRBV5-1 and TRBJ2-7, with a weak D call of TRBD2 (5 bases match). CDR1 and CDR2 (SGHRS, YFSETQ) derive from the germline V gene. V was cut back by 4 bases and J by 6 bases, leaving a gap of 17 bases between them. Spanning cysteine to phenylalanine, the CDR3 consists of 14 amino acids. Only the CDR3 DNA stays, 42 bases, in frame from base 1.